This TCR beta chain was sequenced during a study of shared clonotypes between healthy human individuals. Overall study: The study drew on a couple of women and a few men aged 18 to 49 as donors.

The unsorted samples took about 100 million PBMCs to get genomic DNA. On this clone: Its antigen is not identified.

Study findings and constraints: There were few donors, and this limited the genetic and exposure-history diversity represented.

The team ran DNA from unsorted PBMCs on ten immunoSEQ deep assay plates for sequencing. Repertoires were generated with immunoSEQ multiplex PCR, while TCRdb's copy carries only in-frame clones and drops some. The sample consists of about half a million clones, approximately 80% of them appearing once. This CDR3 is built from 12 residues. Trimming stripped 0 bases from V and 10 bases from J, with 7 bases between. Per germline, CDR1 SGHAT and CDR2 FQNNGV. The clonotype originates from a middle-aged woman in good health. Some clones in this sample may be carry-over from other donors' samples. The sample was PBMCs. The chain has TRBV11-2 and TRBJ2-1; D remains ambiguous. The CDR3 DNA follows: TGTGCCAGCAGCTTAGATGGAGCAGAGCAGTTCTTC. It is translated as CASSLDGAEQFF.